This T cell receptor beta chain was captured by sequencing in a study of blood T cell repertoires in COVID-19. Study-level background: COVID-19 samples collected from the United States, Italy and Spain covered acute and convalescent phases.

Sequenced by immunoSEQ multiplex PCR; TCRdb stores in-frame clones only, minus some. The repertoire holds under 300,000 clones, roughly four fifths seen once, with more than 1.5% in the top ten. V trimming: 4 bases; J trimming: 2 bases; junction bases outside the gene matches: 6. Germline-derived CDR1 and CDR2 are MNHEY and SMNVEV (reference sequence). CDR3 size: 15 residues. Sequencing was performed on peripheral blood. This rearrangement joins TRBV27 to TRBJ1-2; 8 bases match TRBD1. The TCR originated in a man aged 30 to 45 who had recovered from COVID-19. The CDR3 sequence is CASSSYRGENYGYTF. CDR3 DNA: TGTGCCAGCAGTTCCTACAGGGGGGAGAACTATGGCTACACCTTC.